These T cell receptor beta chains were read from a single sample in a study of shared clonotypes between healthy human individuals. TCRdb's table, derived via immunoSEQ multiplex PCR, lists solely in-frame clones and lacks some. The sample carries around 2.1 million clones, roughly 91% recorded once. The specimen sequenced was naive CD8+ T cells from PBMCs. All receptors derive from a man aged 18-30 years in good health. Some clones in this sample may be carry-over from other donors' samples. CDR3s include the opening cysteine and the closing phenylalanine or tryptophan. The D gene is left open where the match is weak. Only part of the rows carry a size: once, few, many, or a class if the clone is expanded.

v_gene	j_gene	abundance	d_gene	CDR3aa	CDR3nt
TRBV7-8	TRBJ1-1	-	-	CASSPLVGFGRRHTEAFF	TGTGCCAGCAGCCCTCTGGTCGGCTTCGGGAGAAGACACACTGAAGCTTTCTTT
TRBV29-1	TRBJ2-7	-	-	CSVAAGDGTYEQYF	TGCAGCGTCGCCGCCGGGGACGGGACCTACGAGCAGTACTTC
TRBV9	TRBJ2-3	-	-	CASSVDLKASRFTDTQYF	TGTGCCAGCAGCGTAGATTTGAAGGCCAGCCGGTTCACAGATACGCAGTATTTT
TRBV19	TRBJ2-1	once	-	CASSIRRSYNEQFF	TGTGCCAGTAGTATAAGGCGGTCCTACAATGAGCAGTTCTTC
TRBV5-1	TRBJ1-1	-	TRBD1	CASSLRGGGYTEAFF	TGCGCCAGCAGCTTAAGAGGGGGCGGGTACACTGAAGCTTTCTTT
TRBV28	TRBJ1-1	once	-	CASSRLGTMGTEAFF	TGTGCCAGCAGTAGGTTGGGGACAATGGGAACTGAAGCTTTCTTT
TRBV7-3	TRBJ2-1	-	-	CASSLGEYMSSYNEQFF	TGTGCCAGCAGCTTAGGGGAATACATGAGCTCCTACAATGAGCAGTTCTTC
TRBV27	TRBJ2-5	-	-	CASSFAASETQYF	TGTGCCAGCAGTTTCGCTGCCTCAGAGACCCAGTACTTC
TRBV10-2	TRBJ2-1	-	-	CASSPGTVIEQFF	TGCGCCAGCAGCCCCGGGACTGTTATTGAGCAGTTCTTC
TRBV9	TRBJ2-5	once	TRBD2	CASSPGRRERVETQYF	TGTGCCAGCAGCCCCGGGAGGCGGGAGCGGGTAGAGACCCAGTACTTC
TRBV27	TRBJ1-1	-	-	CASRSSRGAEAFF	TGTGCCAGCAGGTCCTCCAGGGGCGCTGAAGCTTTCTTT
TRBV9	TRBJ1-1	few	-	CASSVASNTEAFF	TGTGCCAGCAGCGTAGCAAGTAACACTGAAGCTTTCTTT
TRBV5-1	TRBJ1-1	-	TRBD1	CASSTDRVVTEAFF	TGCGCCAGCAGCACTGACAGGGTGGTCACTGAAGCTTTCTTT
TRBV9	TRBJ2-7	-	-	CASSVEGARFRDEQYF	TGTGCCAGCAGCGTAGAAGGGGCTAGGTTCCGCGACGAGCAGTACTTC
TRBV5-6	TRBJ1-2	-	-	CASSLAVRAGGGYTF	TGTGCCAGCAGCTTGGCCGTTAGGGCAGGCGGCGGCTACACCTTC
TRBV27	TRBJ1-1	-	TRBD1	CASSLDRASAEAFF	TGTGCCAGCAGTTTGGACAGGGCTTCGGCTGAAGCTTTCTTT
TRBV27	TRBJ1-2	once	TRBD1	CASSLSATTGTPYGYTF	TGTGCCAGCAGTCTCTCCGCTACGACAGGGACTCCCTATGGCTACACCTTC
TRBV14	TRBJ2-3	once	-	CASSQDRWASADTQYF	TGTGCCAGCAGCCAAGATCGCTGGGCCTCCGCAGATACGCAGTATTTT
TRBV9	TRBJ2-6	-	TRBD2	CASSVGSEGGWRANVLTF	TGTGCCAGCAGCGTAGGGTCGGAGGGAGGGTGGAGGGCCAACGTCCTGACTTTC
TRBV7-6	TRBJ2-2	-	-	CASSTPGLMNTGELFF	TGTGCCAGCAGCACACCGGGACTGATGAACACCGGGGAGCTGTTTTTT
TRBV7-9	TRBJ2-3	-	TRBD2	CASSLGLAGGTDTQYF	TGTGCCAGCAGCTTGGGACTAGCGGGAGGCACAGATACGCAGTATTTT
TRBV11-2	TRBJ2-7	-	-	CASSLDPGRGYEQYF	TGTGCCAGCAGCTTAGATCCCGGGAGAGGTTACGAGCAGTACTTC
TRBV4-1	TRBJ1-5	-	TRBD1	CASSQSYYRGLGNQPQHF	TGCGCCAGCAGCCAAAGTTACTACAGGGGGCTGGGCAATCAGCCCCAGCATTTT
TRBV28	TRBJ1-4	-	TRBD1	CASRDTGTGAAKGEKLFF	TGTGCCAGCAGAGACACCGGGACAGGGGCGGCCAAAGGGGAAAAACTGTTTTTT
TRBV4-1	TRBJ2-3	-	-	CASSQDLLTTSTDTQYF	TGCGCCAGCAGCCAAGATTTGTTGACCACTAGCACAGATACGCAGTATTTT
TRBV7-9	TRBJ1-4	-	-	CASSWTGQPGVAELFF	TGTGCCAGCAGCTGGACGGGCCAACCGGGCGTGGCGGAACTGTTTTTT
TRBV19	TRBJ2-7	-	TRBD2	CASSTSGRAQNEQYF	TGTGCCAGTAGTACTAGCGGGAGGGCCCAGAACGAGCAGTACTTC
TRBV4-2	TRBJ2-7	few	-	CASSQDRRDGEYF	TGTGCCAGCAGCCAAGATCGCCGGGACGGGGAGTACTTC
TRBV6-5	TRBJ2-1	-	-	CASSYSRGLDEQFF	TGTGCCAGCAGTTACTCCCGGGGGTTGGATGAGCAGTTCTTC
TRBV27	TRBJ1-3	-	-	CASSWGGPGNTIYF	TGTGCCAGCAGTTGGGGTGGGCCTGGAAACACCATATATTTT
TRBV28	TRBJ1-5	-	-	CASSPWDGPGEPQHF	TGTGCCAGCAGTCCCTGGGACGGCCCAGGGGAGCCCCAGCATTTT
TRBV19	TRBJ2-7	-	TRBD1	CASSSRTGWSYEQYF	TGTGCCAGTAGTTCTCGGACAGGGTGGTCCTACGAGCAGTACTTC
TRBV21-1	TRBJ1-1	-	-	CASSKGGNTAMNTEAFF	TGTGCCAGCAGCAAAGGTGGGAACACCGCCATGAACACTGAAGCTTTCTTT
TRBV7-9	TRBJ2-3	once	TRBD2	CASSSGLARDTQYF	TGTGCCAGCAGCTCCGGACTAGCGAGAGATACGCAGTATTTT
TRBV7-9	TRBJ2-7	-	-	CASSSDRGDYEQYF	TGTGCCAGCAGCTCAGACCGGGGCGACTACGAGCAGTACTTC
TRBV27	TRBJ2-1	-	TRBD2	CASTVIAGGYNEQFF	TGTGCCAGCACGGTAATAGCGGGAGGCTACAATGAGCAGTTCTTC
TRBV10-1	TRBJ2-5	once	-	CASSEFQGNQETQYF	TGCGCCAGCAGTGAGTTTCAGGGGAACCAAGAGACCCAGTACTTC